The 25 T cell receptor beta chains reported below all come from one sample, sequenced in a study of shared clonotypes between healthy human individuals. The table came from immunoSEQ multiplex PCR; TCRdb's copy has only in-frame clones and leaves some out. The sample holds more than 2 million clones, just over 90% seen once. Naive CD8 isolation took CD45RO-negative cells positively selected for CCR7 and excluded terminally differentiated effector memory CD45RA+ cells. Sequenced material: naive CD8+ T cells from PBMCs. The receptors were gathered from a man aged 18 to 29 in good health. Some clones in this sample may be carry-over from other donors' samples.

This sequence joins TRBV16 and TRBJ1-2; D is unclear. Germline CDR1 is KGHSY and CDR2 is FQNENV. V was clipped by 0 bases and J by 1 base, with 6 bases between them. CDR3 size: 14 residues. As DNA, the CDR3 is TGTGCCAGCAGCCAATCAACGATTAACTATGGCTACACCTTC. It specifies CASSQSTINYGYTF.

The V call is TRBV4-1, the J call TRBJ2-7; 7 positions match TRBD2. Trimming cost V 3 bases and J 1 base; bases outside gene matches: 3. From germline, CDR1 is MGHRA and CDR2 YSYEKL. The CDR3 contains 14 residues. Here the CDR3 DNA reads TGCGCCAGCAGCCACCCTAGCGGATCCTACGAGCAGTACTTC. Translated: CASSHPSGSYEQYF.

CDR3 in amino acids: CASSLYGDEQFF. The CDR3 nucleotides read TGTGCCAGCAGCTTATACGGCGATGAGCAGTTCTTC. V gene TRBV7-9 combines with J gene TRBJ2-1; D is undetermined. The CDR3 extends over 12 amino acids. Germline CDR1 is SEHNR and CDR2 is FQNEAQ (reference sequence). V dropped 2 bases and J dropped 8 bases, with 7 bases sitting between them.

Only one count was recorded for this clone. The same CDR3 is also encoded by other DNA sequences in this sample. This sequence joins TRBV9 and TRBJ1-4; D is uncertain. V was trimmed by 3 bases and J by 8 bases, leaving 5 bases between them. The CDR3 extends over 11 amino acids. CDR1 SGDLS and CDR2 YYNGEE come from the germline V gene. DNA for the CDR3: TGTGCCAGCAGCGCCGGAGAAAAACTGTTTTTT. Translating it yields CASSAGEKLFF.

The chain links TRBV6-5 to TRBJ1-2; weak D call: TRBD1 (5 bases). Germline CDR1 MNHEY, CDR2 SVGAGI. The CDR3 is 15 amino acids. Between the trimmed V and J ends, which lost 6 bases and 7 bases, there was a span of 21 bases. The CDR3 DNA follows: TGTGCCAGCAGCCGCCGGGGGGAGTACGTGAGTGGCTACACCTTC. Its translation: CASSRRGEYVSGYTF.

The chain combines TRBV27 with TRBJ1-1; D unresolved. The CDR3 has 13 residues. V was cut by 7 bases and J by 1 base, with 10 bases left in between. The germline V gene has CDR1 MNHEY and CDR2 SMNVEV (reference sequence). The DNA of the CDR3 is TGTGCCAGCATGGTTACCAAGAACACTGAAGCTTTCTTT. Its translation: CASMVTKNTEAFF.

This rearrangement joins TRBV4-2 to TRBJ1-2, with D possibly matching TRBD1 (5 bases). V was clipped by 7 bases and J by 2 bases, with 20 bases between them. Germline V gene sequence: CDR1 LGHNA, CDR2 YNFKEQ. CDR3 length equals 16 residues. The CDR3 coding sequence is TGTGCCAGCACCTTGTCGGTGGGGCAGGTGAACTATGGCTACACCTTC. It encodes CASTLSVGQVNYGYTF.

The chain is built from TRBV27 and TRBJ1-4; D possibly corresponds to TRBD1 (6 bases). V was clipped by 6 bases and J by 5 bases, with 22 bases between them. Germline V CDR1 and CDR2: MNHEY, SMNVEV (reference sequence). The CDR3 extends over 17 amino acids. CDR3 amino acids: CASSLLQVGGPNEKLFF. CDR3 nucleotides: TGTGCCAGCAGCCTTCTTCAAGTTGGGGGCCCGAATGAAAAACTGTTTTTT.

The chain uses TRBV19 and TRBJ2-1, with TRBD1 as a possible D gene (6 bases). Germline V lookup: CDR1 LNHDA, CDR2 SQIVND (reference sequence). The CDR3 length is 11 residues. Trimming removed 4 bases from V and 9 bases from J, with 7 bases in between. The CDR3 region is CASSTGAEQFF. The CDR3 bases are TGTGCCAGTAGTACAGGGGCTGAGCAGTTCTTC.

The CDR3 nucleotides read TGTGCCTGGAGGCTAGCGGGAGTCTACGAGCAGTACTTC. As protein: CAWRLAGVYEQYF. The chain recombines TRBV30 with TRBJ2-7; TRBD2 matches 10 bases. The germline V gene encodes CDR1 GTSNPN and CDR2 SVGIG (reference sequence). The V gene end was trimmed by 3 bases and the J gene end by 3 bases; junction bases not matched to a gene: 2. This CDR3 region has 13 residues.

CDR3 amino acids: CAISEVWRENRGSGELFF. CDR3 DNA: TGTGCCATCAGTGAGGTCTGGCGGGAGAACCGGGGATCCGGGGAGCTGTTTTTT. This chain connects TRBV10-3 to TRBJ2-2, with TRBD2 identical over 7 bases. The trim removed 2 bases at V and 6 bases at J, leaving 15 bases unmatched. Germline V gene data show CDR1 as ENHRY and CDR2 as SYGVKD. The CDR3 totals 18 residues.

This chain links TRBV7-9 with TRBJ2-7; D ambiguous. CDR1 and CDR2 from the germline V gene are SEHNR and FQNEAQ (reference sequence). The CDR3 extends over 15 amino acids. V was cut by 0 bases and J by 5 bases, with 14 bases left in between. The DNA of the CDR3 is TGTGCCAGCAGCTTAGCGCCACGTATCAACGACGAGCAGTACTTC. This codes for CASSLAPRINDEQYF.

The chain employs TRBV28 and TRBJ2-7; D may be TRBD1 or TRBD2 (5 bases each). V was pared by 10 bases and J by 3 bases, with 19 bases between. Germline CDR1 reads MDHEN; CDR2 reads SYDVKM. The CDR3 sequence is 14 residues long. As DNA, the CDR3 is TGTGCCACCACCACCAAGTGGGGGAACTACGAGCAGTACTTC. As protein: CATTTKWGNYEQYF.

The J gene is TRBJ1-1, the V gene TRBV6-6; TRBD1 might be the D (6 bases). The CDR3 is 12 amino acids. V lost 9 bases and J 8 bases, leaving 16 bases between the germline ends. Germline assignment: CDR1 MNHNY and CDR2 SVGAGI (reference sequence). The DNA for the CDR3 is TGTGCCAGTATGGGGGGGCCCTTCGAAGCTTTCTTT. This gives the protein CASMGGPFEAFF.

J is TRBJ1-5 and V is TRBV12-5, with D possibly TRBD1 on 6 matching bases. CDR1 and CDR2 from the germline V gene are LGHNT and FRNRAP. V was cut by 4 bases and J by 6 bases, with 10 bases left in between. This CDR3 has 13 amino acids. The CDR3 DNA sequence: TGTGCTAGTGGTTCAGGGGCAGGTCAGCCCCAGCATTTT. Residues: CASGSGAGQPQHF.

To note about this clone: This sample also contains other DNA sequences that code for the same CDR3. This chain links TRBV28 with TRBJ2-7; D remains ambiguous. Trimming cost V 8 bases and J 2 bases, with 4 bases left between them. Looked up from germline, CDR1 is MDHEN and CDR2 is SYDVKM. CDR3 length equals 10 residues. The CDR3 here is CASGPYEQYF. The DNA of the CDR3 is TGTGCCAGCGGACCCTACGAGCAGTACTTC.

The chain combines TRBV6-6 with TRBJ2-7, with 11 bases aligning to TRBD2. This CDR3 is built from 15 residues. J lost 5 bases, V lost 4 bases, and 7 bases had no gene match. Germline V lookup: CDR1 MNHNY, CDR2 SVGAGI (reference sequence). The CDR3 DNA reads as TGTGCCAGCAGTTCCATACTAGCGGGAGTCCACGAGCAGTACTTC. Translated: CASSSILAGVHEQYF.

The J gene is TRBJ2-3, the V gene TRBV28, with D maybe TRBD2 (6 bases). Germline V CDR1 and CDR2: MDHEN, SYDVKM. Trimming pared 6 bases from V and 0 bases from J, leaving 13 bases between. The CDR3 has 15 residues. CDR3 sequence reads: CASSWVGTSTDTQYF. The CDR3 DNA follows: TGTGCCAGCAGCTGGGTCGGGACTAGCACAGATACGCAGTATTTT.

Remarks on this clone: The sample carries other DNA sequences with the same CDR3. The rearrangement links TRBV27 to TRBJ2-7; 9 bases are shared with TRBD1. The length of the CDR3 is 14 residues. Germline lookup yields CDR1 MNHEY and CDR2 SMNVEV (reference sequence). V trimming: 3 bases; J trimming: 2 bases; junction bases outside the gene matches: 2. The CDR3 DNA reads TGTGCCAGCAGTTTGGGACAGGGAGCCTACGAGCAGTACTTC. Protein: CASSLGQGAYEQYF.

CDR3 sequence reads: CASRAFYGMLKEGYTF. The CDR3, as DNA: TGTGCCAGCAGGGCCTTTTACGGGATGTTGAAGGAAGGCTACACCTTC. This chain connects TRBV5-4 to TRBJ1-2; no clear D gene. Trimming removed 5 bases from V and 8 bases from J, with 25 bases in between. The CDR3 has 16 amino acids. In germline, CDR1 is SGHNT, CDR2 YYREEE (reference sequence).

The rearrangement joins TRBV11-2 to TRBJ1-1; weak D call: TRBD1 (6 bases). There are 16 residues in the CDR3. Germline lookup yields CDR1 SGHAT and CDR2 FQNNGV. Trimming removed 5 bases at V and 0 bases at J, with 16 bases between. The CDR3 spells CASSEHRAPMNTEAFF. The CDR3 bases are TGTGCCAGCAGCGAACACAGGGCTCCCATGAACACTGAAGCTTTCTTT.

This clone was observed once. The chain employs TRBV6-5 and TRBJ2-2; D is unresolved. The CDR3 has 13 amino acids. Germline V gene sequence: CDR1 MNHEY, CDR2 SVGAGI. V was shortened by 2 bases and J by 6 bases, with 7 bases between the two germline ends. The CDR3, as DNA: TGTGCCAGCAGTTACCCTGGGCCCGGGGAGCTGTTTTTT. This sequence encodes CASSYPGPGELFF.

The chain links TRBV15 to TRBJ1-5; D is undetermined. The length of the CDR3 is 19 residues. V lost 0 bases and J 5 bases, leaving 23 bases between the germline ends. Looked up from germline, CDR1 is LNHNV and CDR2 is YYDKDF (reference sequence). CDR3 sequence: CATSRDWTVSWGNDQPQHF. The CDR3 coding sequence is TGTGCCACCAGCAGAGATTGGACGGTTAGTTGGGGTAACGATCAGCCCCAGCATTTT.

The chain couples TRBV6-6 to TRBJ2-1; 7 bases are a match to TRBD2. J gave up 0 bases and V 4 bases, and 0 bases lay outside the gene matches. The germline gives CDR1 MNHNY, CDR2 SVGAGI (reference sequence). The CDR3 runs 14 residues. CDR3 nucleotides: TGTGCCAGCAGTTGGGAGGGCTCCTACAATGAGCAGTTCTTC. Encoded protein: CASSWEGSYNEQFF.

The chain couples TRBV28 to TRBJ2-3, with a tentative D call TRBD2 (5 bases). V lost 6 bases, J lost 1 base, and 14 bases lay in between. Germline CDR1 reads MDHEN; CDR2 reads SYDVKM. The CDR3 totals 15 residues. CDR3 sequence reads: CASRVLGQGTDTQYF. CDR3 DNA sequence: TGTGCCAGCAGGGTACTAGGGCAGGGCACAGATACGCAGTATTTT.